This TCR beta chain derives from a study of CXCR3-negative and CXCR3-positive naive CD8 T cells. CDR1 is SGHAT, CDR2 FQNNGV, per germline. This CDR3 contains 15 residues. It was by 5' RACE with UMI labels that the TRB cDNA libraries were prepared. Using the 5' RACE reads, TCRdb records one entry per CDR3 protein without DNA. This repertoire comprises under 70,000 distinct CDR3 sequences; its ten largest clones make up approximately 4.4%. Note on this clonotype: Its antigen remains unknown.

Regarding the study as a whole: CXCR3-positive naive cells carried more hydrophobic TRB CDR3s than CXCR3-negative ones. Memory, not naive, CXCR3-negative and CXCR3-positive cells differed in TRBV-TRBJ usage. Upon cryopreservation, CXCR3 expression partially decreased, and most assays used fresh PBMCs.

Sorts that each held 300,000 cells were run in triplicate for every CD8+ T cell subset. A CD45RO-CCR7+CD27+CD95- phenotype identified naive CD8+ T cells. This sequence originates from a human donor in good health. Some clones in this sample may be carry-over from other donors' samples. The sequenced sample was naive CXCR3+ CD8+ T cells from blood. Stated subset: CD45RO-CCR7+CD27+CD95- naive CD8+ T cells expressing CXCR3 (TNR3+). This chain uses TRBV11-2 with TRBJ2-3; the D gene TCRdb calls, TRBD1, cannot be checked with no DNA. CDR3 residues: CASSHTGTGTHTQYF.